This T cell receptor (beta chain) was captured in a study of T cell clonotyping in hematopoietic cell transplantation. Sequencing was performed with immunoSEQ multiplex PCR; in TCRdb, only in-frame clones are kept and a portion is missing. The sample yields tens of thousands of clones, about 95% seen once. The sample's time point: recipient sample about 28 days before transplant, after cytoreduction. Study-level results: Pathologically expanded recipient clonotypes increased progressively from day 30 to day 180 as diversity fell. Cells were unsorted, so CD4 and CD8 contributions were not separated. At the given depth, recipient repertoires were over 95% de novo clonotypes.

Comment on this clone: No antigen is known for it.

The CDR3 runs 14 residues. The ends were cut back, 5 bases at V and 2 bases at J, with 13 bases in the middle. Per the germline V gene, CDR1 is SGHAT and CDR2 is FQDESV (reference sequence). The specimen was peripheral blood mononuclear cells, collected before stem cell transplant. The TCR comes from a woman in her 50s with acute myeloid leukemia. Some clones in this sample may be carry-over from other donors' samples. The genes are TRBV11-1 and TRBJ2-7, with D unclear. CDR3 DNA: TGTGCCAGCAGCGTACAAGAGTCAGCCTACGAGCAGTACTTC. Protein: CASSVQESAYEQYF.